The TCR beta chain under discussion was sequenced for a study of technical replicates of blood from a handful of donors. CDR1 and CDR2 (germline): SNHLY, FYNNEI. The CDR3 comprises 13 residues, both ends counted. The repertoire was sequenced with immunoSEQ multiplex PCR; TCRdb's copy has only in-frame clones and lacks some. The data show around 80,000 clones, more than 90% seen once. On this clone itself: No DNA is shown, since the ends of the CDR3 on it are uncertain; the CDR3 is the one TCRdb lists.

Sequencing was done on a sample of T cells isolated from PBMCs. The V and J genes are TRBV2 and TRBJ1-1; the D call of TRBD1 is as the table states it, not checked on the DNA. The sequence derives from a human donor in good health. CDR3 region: CASSEGLWGLGIF.